This T cell receptor (beta chain) is drawn from a study of OX40 agonist ivuxolimab in advanced cancers. Study information: Patients got intravenous ivuxolimab at 0.01 to 10 mg/kg every 2 weeks.

Method: immunoSEQ multiplex PCR; TCRdb's copy keeps in-frame clones and lacks some. Of 65,000 to 85,000 clones in the sample, approximately 85% were seen once. Per germline, CDR1 SEHNR and CDR2 FQNEAQ (reference sequence). CDR3 length equals 14 residues. V lost 5 bases and J 6 bases, leaving 15 bases between the germline ends. The TCR was taken from an adult with an advanced solid tumor such as melanoma, head and neck, liver or kidney cancer. Source: CD4+ or CD8+ T cells sorted from blood, taken in a trial of the OX40 agonist ivuxolimab. The chain is built from TRBV7-9 and TRBJ2-3, with D perhaps TRBD1 (5 bases). The CDR3 sequence: CASSPPPGLDTQYF. The CDR3 DNA sequence: TGTGCCAGCAGCCCACCACCAGGGCTGGATACGCAGTATTTT.